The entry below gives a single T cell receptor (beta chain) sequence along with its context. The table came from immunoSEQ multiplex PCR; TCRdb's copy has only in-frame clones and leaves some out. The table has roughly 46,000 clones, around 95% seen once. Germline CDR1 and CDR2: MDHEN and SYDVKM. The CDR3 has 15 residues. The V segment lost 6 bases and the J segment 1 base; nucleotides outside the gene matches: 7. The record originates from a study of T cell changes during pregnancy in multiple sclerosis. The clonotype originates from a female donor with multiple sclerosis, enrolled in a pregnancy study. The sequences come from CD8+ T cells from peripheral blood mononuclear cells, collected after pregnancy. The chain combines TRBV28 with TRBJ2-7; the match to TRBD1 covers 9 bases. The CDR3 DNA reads TGTGCCAGCAGGAGGGCACAGGGGGCTTCCTACGAGCAGTACTTC. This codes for CASRRAQGASYEQYF.